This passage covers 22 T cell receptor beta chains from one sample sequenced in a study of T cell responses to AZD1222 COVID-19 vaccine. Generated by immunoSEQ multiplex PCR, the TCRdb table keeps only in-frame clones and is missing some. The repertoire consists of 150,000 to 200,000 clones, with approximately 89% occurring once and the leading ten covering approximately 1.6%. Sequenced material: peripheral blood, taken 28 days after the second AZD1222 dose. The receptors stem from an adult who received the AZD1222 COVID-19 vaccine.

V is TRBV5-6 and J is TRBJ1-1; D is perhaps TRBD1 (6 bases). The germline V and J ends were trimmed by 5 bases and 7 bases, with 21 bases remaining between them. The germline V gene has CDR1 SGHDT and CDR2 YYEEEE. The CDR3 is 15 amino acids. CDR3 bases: TGTGCCAGCAGGTCCTGGGGGGCGGGGACCCTTGAAGCTTTCTTT. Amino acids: CASRSWGAGTLEAFF.

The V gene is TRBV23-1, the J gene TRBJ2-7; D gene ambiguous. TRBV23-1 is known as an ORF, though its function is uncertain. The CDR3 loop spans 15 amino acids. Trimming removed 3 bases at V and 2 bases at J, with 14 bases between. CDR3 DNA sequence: TGCGCCAGCAGTCATTTCCCCGCAGATCCCTACGAGCAGTACTTC. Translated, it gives CASSHFPADPYEQYF.

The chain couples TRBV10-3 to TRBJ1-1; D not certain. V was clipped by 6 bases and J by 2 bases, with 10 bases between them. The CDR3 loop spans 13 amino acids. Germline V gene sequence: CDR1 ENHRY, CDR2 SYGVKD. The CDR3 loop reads CAIREEVNTEAFF. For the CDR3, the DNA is TGTGCCATCAGGGAGGAGGTCAACACTGAAGCTTTCTTT.

CDR3 sequence reads: CASSLGGPGDYGYTF. The CDR3, as DNA: TGTGCCAGCAGCTTAGGAGGCCCAGGGGACTATGGCTACACCTTC. The genes are TRBV7-2 and TRBJ1-2, with a weak D call TRBD1 (6 bases). The CDR3 spans 15 residues. Per germline, CDR1 SGHTA and CDR2 FQGNSA. V was shortened by 1 base and J by 3 bases, with 12 bases between the two germline ends.

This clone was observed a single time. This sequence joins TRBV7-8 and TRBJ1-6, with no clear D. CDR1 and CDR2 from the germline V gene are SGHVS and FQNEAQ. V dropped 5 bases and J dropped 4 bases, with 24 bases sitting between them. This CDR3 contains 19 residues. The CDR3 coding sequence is TGTGCCAGCAGCCCCCGGGCCTTAGCATCGGCTACGTATAATTCACCCCTCCACTTT. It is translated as CASSPRALASATYNSPLHF.

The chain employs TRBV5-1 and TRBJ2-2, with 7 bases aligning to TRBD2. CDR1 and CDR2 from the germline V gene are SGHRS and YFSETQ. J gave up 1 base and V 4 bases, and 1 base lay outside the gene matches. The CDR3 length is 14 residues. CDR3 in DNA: TGCGCCAGCAGCCCTAGCGGGAACACCGGGGAGCTGTTTTTT. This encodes CASSPSGNTGELFF.

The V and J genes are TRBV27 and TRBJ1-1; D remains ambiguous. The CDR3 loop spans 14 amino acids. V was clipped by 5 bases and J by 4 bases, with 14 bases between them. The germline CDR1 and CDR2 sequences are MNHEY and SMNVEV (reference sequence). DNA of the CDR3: TGTGCCAGCAGTCACGGACGGCCCCCCACTGAAGCTTTCTTT. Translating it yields CASSHGRPPTEAFF.

CDR3 coding DNA: TGCGCCAGCAGCTGGGGAGGGAACACTGAAGCTTTCTTT. It is translated as CASSWGGNTEAFF. The chain has TRBV5-1 and TRBJ1-1; the D is unclear. The germline V gene has CDR1 SGHRS and CDR2 YFSETQ. The CDR3 runs 13 residues. The ends were cut back, 3 bases at V and 1 base at J, with 7 bases in the middle.

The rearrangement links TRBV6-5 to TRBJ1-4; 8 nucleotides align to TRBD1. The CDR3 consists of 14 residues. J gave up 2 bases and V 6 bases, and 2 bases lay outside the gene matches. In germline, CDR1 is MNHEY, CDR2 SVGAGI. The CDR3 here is CASRRTGTNEKLFF. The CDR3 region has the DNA TGTGCCAGCAGAAGGACAGGGACTAATGAAAAACTGTTTTTT.

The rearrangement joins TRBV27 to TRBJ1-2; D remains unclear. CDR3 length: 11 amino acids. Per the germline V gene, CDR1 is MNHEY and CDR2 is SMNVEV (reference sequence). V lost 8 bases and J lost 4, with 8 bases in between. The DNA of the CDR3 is TGTGCCAGCGCAGGAGGCTATGGCTACACCTTC. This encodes CASAGGYGYTF.

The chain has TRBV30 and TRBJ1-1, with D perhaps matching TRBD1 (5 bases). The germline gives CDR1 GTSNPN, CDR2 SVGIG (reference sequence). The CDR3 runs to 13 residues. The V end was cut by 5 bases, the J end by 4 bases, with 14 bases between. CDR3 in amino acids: CAWEAGVGTEAFF. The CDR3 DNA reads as TGTGCCTGGGAAGCGGGGGTGGGCACTGAAGCTTTCTTT.

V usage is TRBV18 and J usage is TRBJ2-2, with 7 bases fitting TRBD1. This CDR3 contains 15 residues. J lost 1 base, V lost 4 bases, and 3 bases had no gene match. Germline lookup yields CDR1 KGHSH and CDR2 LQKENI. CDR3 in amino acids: CASSRDSLNTGELFF. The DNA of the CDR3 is TGTGCCAGCTCACGGGACAGCCTGAACACCGGGGAGCTGTTTTTT.

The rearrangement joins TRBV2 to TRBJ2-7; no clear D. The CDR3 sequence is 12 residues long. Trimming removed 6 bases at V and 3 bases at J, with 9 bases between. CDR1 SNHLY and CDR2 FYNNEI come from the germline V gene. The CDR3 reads CASRPNSYEQYF. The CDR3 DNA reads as TGTGCCAGCAGGCCCAATAGCTACGAGCAGTACTTC.

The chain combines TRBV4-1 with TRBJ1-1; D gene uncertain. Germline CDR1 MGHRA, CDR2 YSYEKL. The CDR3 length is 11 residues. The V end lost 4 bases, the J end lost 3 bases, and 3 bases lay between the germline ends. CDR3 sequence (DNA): TGCGCCAGCAGCCGGTACACTGAAGCTTTCTTT. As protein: CASSRYTEAFF.

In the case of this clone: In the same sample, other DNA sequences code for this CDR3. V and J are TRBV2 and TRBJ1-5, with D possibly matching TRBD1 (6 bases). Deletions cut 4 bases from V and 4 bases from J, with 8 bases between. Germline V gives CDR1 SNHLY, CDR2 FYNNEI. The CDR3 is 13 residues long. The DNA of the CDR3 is TGTGCCAGCAGTGCAACAGGGAATCAGCCCCAGCATTTT. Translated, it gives CASSATGNQPQHF.

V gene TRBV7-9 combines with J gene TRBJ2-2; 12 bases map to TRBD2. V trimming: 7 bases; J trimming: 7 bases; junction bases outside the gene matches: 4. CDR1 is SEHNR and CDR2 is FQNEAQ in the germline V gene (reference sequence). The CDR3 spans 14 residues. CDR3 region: CASKTSGSVGELFF. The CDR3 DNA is TGTGCCAGCAAGACTAGCGGGAGCGTCGGGGAGCTGTTTTTT.

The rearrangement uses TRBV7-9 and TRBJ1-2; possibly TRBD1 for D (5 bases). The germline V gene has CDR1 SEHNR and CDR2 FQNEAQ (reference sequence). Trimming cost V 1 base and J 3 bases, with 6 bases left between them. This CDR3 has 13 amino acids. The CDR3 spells CASSLGQYYGYTF. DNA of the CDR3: TGTGCCAGCAGCTTAGGACAGTACTATGGCTACACCTTC.

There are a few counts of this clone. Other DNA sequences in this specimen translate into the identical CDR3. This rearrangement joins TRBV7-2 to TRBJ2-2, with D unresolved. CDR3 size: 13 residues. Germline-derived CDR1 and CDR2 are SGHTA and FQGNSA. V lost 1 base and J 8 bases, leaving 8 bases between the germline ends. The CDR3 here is CASSLGVPGELFF. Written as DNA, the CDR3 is TGTGCCAGCAGCTTAGGGGTCCCAGGGGAGCTGTTTTTT. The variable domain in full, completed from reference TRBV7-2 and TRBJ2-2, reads GAGVSQSPSNKVTEKGKDVELRCDPISGHTALYWYRQSLGQGLEFLIYFQGNSAPDKSGLPSDRFSAERTGGSVSTLTIQRTQQEDSAVYLCASSLGVPGELFFGEGSRLTVL.

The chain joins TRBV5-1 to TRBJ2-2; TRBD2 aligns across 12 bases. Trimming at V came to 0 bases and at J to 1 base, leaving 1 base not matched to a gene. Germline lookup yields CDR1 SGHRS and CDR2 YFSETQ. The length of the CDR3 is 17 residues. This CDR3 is CASSLGTSGVNTGELFF. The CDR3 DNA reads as TGCGCCAGCAGCTTGGGGACTAGCGGGGTGAACACCGGGGAGCTGTTTTTT.

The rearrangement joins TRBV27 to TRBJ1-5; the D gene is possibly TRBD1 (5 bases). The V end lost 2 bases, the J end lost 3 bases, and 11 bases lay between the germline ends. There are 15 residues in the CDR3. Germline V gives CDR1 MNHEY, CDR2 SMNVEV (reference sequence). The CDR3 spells CASSLRQSFNQPQHF. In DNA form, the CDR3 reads TGTGCCAGCAGTTTAAGACAGTCTTTCAATCAGCCCCAGCATTTT.

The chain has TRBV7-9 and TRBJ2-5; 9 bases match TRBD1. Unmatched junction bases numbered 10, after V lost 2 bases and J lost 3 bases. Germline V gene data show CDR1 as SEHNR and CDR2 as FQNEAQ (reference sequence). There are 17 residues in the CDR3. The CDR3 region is CASSLTSIRDREETQYF. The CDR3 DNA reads TGTGCCAGCAGCTTAACATCTATTAGGGACAGGGAAGAGACCCAGTACTTC. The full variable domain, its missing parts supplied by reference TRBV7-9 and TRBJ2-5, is DTGVSQNPRHKITKRGQNVTFRCDPISEHNRLYWYRQTLGQGPEFLTYFQNEAQLEKSRLLSDRFSAERPKGSFSTLEIQRTEQGDSAMYLCASSLTSIRDREETQYFGPGTRLLVL.

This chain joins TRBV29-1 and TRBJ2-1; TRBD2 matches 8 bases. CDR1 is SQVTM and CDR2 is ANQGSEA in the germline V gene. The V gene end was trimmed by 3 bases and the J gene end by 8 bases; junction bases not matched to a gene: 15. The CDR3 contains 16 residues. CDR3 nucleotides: TGCAGCGTTGATAGTTGGGAGGGACTAGGAAGGGATGAGCAGTTCTTC. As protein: CSVDSWEGLGRDEQFF.